The sequence of this T cell receptor (beta chain) was determined in a study of T cells in localized non-small cell lung cancer. Overall study results and limits: There was an association of higher blood T cell density with longer overall survival. As only one tumor region underwent sequencing, heterogeneity remains possible. Within adjacent lung there appeared a median approximately 62 of the top 100 tumor clones. Uninvolved adjacent lung showed higher T cell clonality than tumor.

For this clone: What it recognizes is unknown.

Trimming removed 9 bases from V and 7 bases from J, with 21 bases in between. The CDR3 consists of 15 residues. Germline V gene data show CDR1 as MNHNS and CDR2 as SASEGT. The table came from immunoSEQ multiplex PCR; TCRdb's copy has only in-frame clones and leaves some out. The data contain fewer than 50,000 clones, 83% of them singletons. This receptor was taken from a man aged 35 to 70 with stage II lung adenocarcinoma. The chain links TRBV6-1 to TRBJ2-2, with D unresolved. Sequences were derived from PBMCs, sampled before any cancer treatment. The CDR3 sequence is CASRSRTLTVGELFF. CDR3 coding DNA: TGTGCCAGTAGATCGCGGACCCTAACAGTCGGGGAGCTGTTTTTT.